Reported below is one T cell receptor (beta chain). The data belong to a study of STAT5B mutations in CD4+ large granular lymphocyte leukemia. The protocol was immunoSEQ multiplex PCR, while the TCRdb copy is restricted to in-frame clones and leaves out a portion. In the table there are over 30,000 clones, nearly 90% of which are singletons. Per the germline V gene, CDR1 is MNHNY and CDR2 is SVGAGI (reference sequence). V shed 6 bases, J shed 4 bases, and the junction held 6 bases outside the gene matches. This CDR3 comprises 14 residues. The gene calls are TRBV6-6 and TRBJ2-1; 7 bases are a match to TRBD1. The sample consisted of CD4+ T cells from blood buffy coats. The receptor's source is a human donor in good health. The CDR3 protein is CASSTGQVYNEQFF. CDR3 DNA sequence: TGTGCCAGCAGCACCGGACAGGTTTACAATGAGCAGTTCTTC.